The sequence of this T cell receptor (beta chain) was determined in a study of blood T cell repertoires in COVID-19. Study background: There were acute and convalescent COVID-19 samples, and they came from the United States, Italy and Spain.

The study counted Cohort 3 donors as recovered given two negative PCRs, clearance, or symptom resolution. With V trimmed by 2 bases and J by 11 bases, 8 bases remained unmatched. From germline, CDR1 is LGHDT and CDR2 YNNKEL (reference sequence). This CDR3 has 14 residues. In the source study's methods: The authors estimated nucleated cell counts from reference gene primer amplification. Measured with immunoSEQ multiplex PCR; TCRdb has only the in-frame clones, and not every one. The V and J calls and clone size come from that table; D and trimming were worked out from the DNA. The table has 250,000 to 300,000 clones, 89% seen once.

The rearrangement uses TRBV3-1 (or the pseudogene TRBV3-2) and TRBJ2-1; 8 positions match TRBD1. This receptor was identified in a woman between 40 and 50 years old who had recovered from COVID-19. Sequenced sample: PBMCs or T cells enriched from blood (not recorded which). CDR3 sequence reads: CASSQLDRVDKQFF. In nucleotides, the CDR3 is TGTGCCAGCAGCCAACTGGACAGGGTAGATAAGCAGTTCTTC.